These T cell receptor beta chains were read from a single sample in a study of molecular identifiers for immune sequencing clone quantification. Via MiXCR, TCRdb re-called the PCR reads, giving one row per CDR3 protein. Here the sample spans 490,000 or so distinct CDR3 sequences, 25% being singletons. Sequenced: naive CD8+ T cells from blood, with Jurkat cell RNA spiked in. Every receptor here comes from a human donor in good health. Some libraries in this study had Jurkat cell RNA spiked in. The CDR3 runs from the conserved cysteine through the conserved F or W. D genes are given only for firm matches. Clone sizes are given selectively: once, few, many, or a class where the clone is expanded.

cdr3_nt: TGTGCCAGCAGCTTAGTGGCTAGCGGAAACCAAGAGACCCAGTACTTC
cdr3_aa: CASSLVASGNQETQYF
d_call: TRBD2
clone_size: -
cdr3_length: 16
j_call: TRBJ2-5
v_call: TRBV7-9

cdr3_nt: TGTGCCAGCAGTTATTCAGACTCCTACGAGCAGTACTTC
cdr3_aa: CASSYSDSYEQYF
d_call: -
clone_size: many
cdr3_length: 13
j_call: TRBJ2-7
v_call: TRBV6-5

cdr3_nt: TGTGCCACGAGCCTGGGGACCGCTCCTGGGGGGGAGCTGTTTTTT
cdr3_aa: CATSLGTAPGGELFF
d_call: -
clone_size: few
cdr3_length: 15
j_call: TRBJ2-2
v_call: TRBV15

cdr3_nt: TGCAGCGTTTTCGGACACTCACCCACCTACAATGAGCAGTTCTTC
cdr3_aa: CSVFGHSPTYNEQFF
d_call: -
clone_size: few
cdr3_length: 15
j_call: TRBJ2-1
v_call: TRBV29-1

cdr3_nt: TGCGCCAGCAGCTTCACTAGCGGCGACAATGAGCAGTTCTTC
cdr3_aa: CASSFTSGDNEQFF
d_call: TRBD2
clone_size: many
cdr3_length: 14
j_call: TRBJ2-1
v_call: TRBV5-1

cdr3_nt: TGTGCCAGCAGCTTAATGGGGGGAGAAAAGTACTTC
cdr3_aa: CASSLMGGEKYF
d_call: -
clone_size: many
cdr3_length: 12
j_call: TRBJ2-7
v_call: TRBV7-9

cdr3_nt: TGCGCCAGCAGCCAAGACGCCAGTCACATTCAGTACTTC
cdr3_aa: CASSQDASHIQYF
d_call: -
clone_size: many
cdr3_length: 13
j_call: TRBJ2-4
v_call: TRBV4-3

cdr3_nt: TGTGCCAGCAGTCCCATCCGGGAGGCTAGCGGAATCTACGAGCAGTACTTC
cdr3_aa: CASSPIREASGIYEQYF
d_call: TRBD2
clone_size: few
cdr3_length: 17
j_call: TRBJ2-7
v_call: TRBV6-5

cdr3_nt: TGCAGTGCTAGAGTAACTAGCGGGGGTCCCTACGAGCAGTACTTC
cdr3_aa: CSARVTSGGPYEQYF
d_call: TRBD2
clone_size: few
cdr3_length: 15
j_call: TRBJ2-7
v_call: TRBV20-1

cdr3_nt: TGTGCCAGCAGATCCCCAAAGGGACGGACCTGTGAAGCTTTCTTT
cdr3_aa: CASRSPKGRTCEAFF
d_call: -
clone_size: few
cdr3_length: 15
j_call: TRBJ1-1
v_call: TRBV13

cdr3_nt: TGTGCCAGCAGCTTAGGGACGGGGCCCAACGAGCAGTACTTC
cdr3_aa: CASSLGTGPNEQYF
d_call: -
clone_size: -
cdr3_length: 14
j_call: TRBJ2-7
v_call: TRBV7-9

cdr3_nt: TGTGCCTGGAAGGCAATCGGACCTGAAGCTTTCTTT
cdr3_aa: CAWKAIGPEAFF
d_call: -
clone_size: few
cdr3_length: 12
j_call: TRBJ1-1
v_call: TRBV30

cdr3_nt: TGCGCCAGCAGCTGGGTCGCAGGGGAAGGTTACGAGCAGTACTTC
cdr3_aa: CASSWVAGEGYEQYF
d_call: -
clone_size: once
cdr3_length: 15
j_call: TRBJ2-7
v_call: TRBV5-1

cdr3_nt: TGTGCCATCGTCTCCGGGACAAAAAGCACAGCTACGCAGTATTTT
cdr3_aa: CAIVSGTKSTATQYF
d_call: -
clone_size: few
cdr3_length: 15
j_call: TRBJ2-3
v_call: TRBV2

cdr3_nt: TGTGCCTGGAGCGGGTTCTCCTACGAGCAGTACTTC
cdr3_aa: CAWSGFSYEQYF
d_call: -
clone_size: -
cdr3_length: 12
j_call: TRBJ2-7
v_call: TRBV30

cdr3_nt: TGTGCCAGCAGTCAGCGGGAGGGCGGGGAGACCCAGTACTTC
cdr3_aa: CASSQREGGETQYF
d_call: TRBD2
clone_size: few
cdr3_length: 14
j_call: TRBJ2-5
v_call: TRBV12-3/TRBV12-4

cdr3_nt: TGTGCCAGCAGTGAGGGACAGAGATACGAGCAGTACTTC
cdr3_aa: CASSEGQRYEQYF
d_call: TRBD1
clone_size: -
cdr3_length: 13
j_call: TRBJ2-7
v_call: TRBV2

cdr3_nt: TGTGCCAGCAGCCCAGGACAGGGGGCGAAGACCCAGTACTTC
cdr3_aa: CASSPGQGAKTQYF
d_call: TRBD1
clone_size: few
cdr3_length: 14
j_call: TRBJ2-5
v_call: TRBV9

cdr3_nt: TGTGCCAGCCAGGCCGGCCCGGTGTTAGGCGAGCAGTACTTC
cdr3_aa: CASQAGPVLGEQYF
d_call: -
clone_size: few
cdr3_length: 14
j_call: TRBJ2-7
v_call: TRBV7-6

cdr3_nt: TGTGCCAGCAGTTACGATAGGACGTACACTGAAGCTTCCTTT
cdr3_aa: CASSYDRTYTEASF
d_call: -
clone_size: -
cdr3_length: 14
j_call: TRBJ1-1
v_call: TRBV28

cdr3_nt: TGTGCCTGGAGTCTACCCCCCGGGACAGGGCGAGAGCAGTACTTC
cdr3_aa: CAWSLPPGTGREQYF
d_call: TRBD1
clone_size: few
cdr3_length: 15
j_call: TRBJ2-7
v_call: TRBV30

cdr3_nt: TGTGCCAGCAGCCAAAGCGGTAGCGGGAGGGCCGAATATAACAATGAGCAGTTCTTC
cdr3_aa: CASSQSGSGRAEYNNEQFF
d_call: TRBD2
clone_size: -
cdr3_length: 19
j_call: TRBJ2-1
v_call: TRBV14

cdr3_nt: TGTGCCAGCAGCCTTGGGACAGTCACTTCCAGCTATGGCTACACCTTC
cdr3_aa: CASSLGTVTSSYGYTF
d_call: TRBD1
clone_size: -
cdr3_length: 16
j_call: TRBJ1-2
v_call: TRBV12-3/TRBV12-4